These 25 T cell receptor beta chains were sequenced from one sample in a study of beta chain features in type 1 diabetes. Of the isolated RNA, all was reverse transcribed, and so the sequenced material was expressed TCRB transcripts. Some clones are missing from TCRdb's copy, which holds only in-frame ones; the method was immunoSEQ multiplex PCR. In the table there are around 250,000 clones, about 63% of which are singletons. The sample was naive CD4+ T cells from blood. The receptors derive from a man younger than 40 in good health.

This clone was counted a few times. The rearrangement links TRBV30 to TRBJ1-1; D gene uncertain. Germline values: CDR1 GTSNPN, CDR2 SVGIG (reference sequence). Trimming removed 0 bases at V and 6 bases at J, with 11 bases between. The CDR3 runs to 13 residues. This CDR3 reads CAWSVRRAAEAFF. The CDR3 DNA is TGTGCCTGGAGTGTACGGCGGGCAGCTGAAGCTTTCTTT.

This clone has just one count. The chain joins TRBV28 to TRBJ2-6, with 8 bases identical to TRBD1. The V gene end was trimmed by 7 bases and the J gene end by 2 bases; junction bases not matched to a gene: 4. The CDR3 consists of 15 residues. The V gene's germline CDR1 is MDHEN and CDR2 SYDVKM. The CDR3 DNA is TGTGCCAGCACTATACAGGGGGCTGGGGCCAACGTCCTGACTTTC. Translating gives CASTIQGAGANVLTF.

The chain employs TRBV29-1 and TRBJ2-3; possible D gene TRBD2, 6 bases. Trimming pared 7 bases from V and 6 bases from J, leaving 11 bases between. CDR3 length equals 11 residues. CDR1 SQVTM and CDR2 ANQGSEA come from the germline V gene. The CDR3 here is CSGGDRDTQYF. The CDR3 DNA follows: TGCAGCGGGGGGGACCGGGATACGCAGTATTTT.

DNA for the CDR3: TGCAGTGCTGCAGGAGAGACCCAGTACTTC. Translated, it gives CSAAGETQYF. The V and J genes are TRBV20-1 and TRBJ2-5; D call uncertain. The V gene lost 5 bases and the J gene lost 4 bases, with 5 bases spanning the gap. Looked up from germline, CDR1 is DFQATT and CDR2 is SNEGSKA (reference sequence). CDR3 length equals 10 residues.

This rearrangement joins TRBV29-1 to TRBJ2-1; 8 bases map to TRBD2. Looked up from germline, CDR1 is SQVTM and CDR2 is ANQGSEA. The V gene end was trimmed by 7 bases and the J gene end by 9 bases; junction bases not matched to a gene: 11. This CDR3 comprises 13 residues. The CDR3 coding sequence is TGCAGCGGGCGGGGGGAGAGAGGTTCTGAGCAGTTCTTC. The encoded protein is CSGRGERGSEQFF.

This clone appeared once. The V and J genes are TRBV10-3 and TRBJ2-7, with 7 bases lining up with TRBD2. CDR1 and CDR2 (germline): ENHRY, SYGVKD. V was clipped by 0 bases and J by 2 bases; unmatched bases: 4. This CDR3 has 15 residues. The CDR3 sequence is CAISESAGQTYEQYF. CDR3 coding DNA: TGTGCCATCAGTGAGTCAGCGGGGCAGACCTACGAGCAGTACTTC.

This clone showed up just a few times. V gene TRBV5-1 combines with J gene TRBJ2-3, with 8 positions matching TRBD1. This CDR3 is built from 14 residues. The germline V gene has CDR1 SGHRS and CDR2 YFSETQ. Trimming cost V 4 bases and J 5 bases; bases outside gene matches: 6. This chain's CDR3 is CASSRQGLEDTQYF. The DNA for the CDR3 is TGCGCCAGCAGCCGACAGGGGCTTGAAGATACGCAGTATTTT.

This clone was seen just once. The chain uses TRBV5-1 and TRBJ2-7; the match to TRBD2 covers 12 bases. Per germline, CDR1 SGHRS and CDR2 YFSETQ. J was trimmed by 5 bases and V by 0 bases; bases with no gene match: 0. This CDR3 has 14 residues. DNA for the CDR3: TGCGCCAGCAGCTTGGGACTAGCGGGAGACGAGCAGTACTTC. It specifies CASSLGLAGDEQYF.

Only one count was recorded for this clone. This chain uses TRBV29-1 with TRBJ2-2; D not resolved. The CDR3 has 15 residues. Germline V gene data show CDR1 as SQVTM and CDR2 as ANQGSEA. The V and J ends lost 7 bases and 2 bases respectively, with 17 bases between them. The chain's CDR3 is CSGTIGRHNTGELFF. CDR3 coding DNA: TGCAGCGGTACCATTGGACGTCATAACACCGGGGAGCTGTTTTTT.

The gene calls are TRBV30 and TRBJ2-7, with 8 bases that match TRBD1. Germline CDR1 and CDR2: GTSNPN and SVGIG (reference sequence). Germline trimming cut 4 bases from V and 2 bases from J; bases unmatched to any gene: 10. The CDR3 has 15 residues. The DNA for the CDR3 is TGTGCCTGGATCCGACAGGGGAACCAACCCTACGAGCAGTACTTC. Residues: CAWIRQGNQPYEQYF.

The table lists this clone with a few counts. The gene calls are TRBV25-1 and TRBJ1-6; D not certain. Germline V gives CDR1 MGHDK, CDR2 SYGVNS. There are 13 residues in the CDR3. V lost 5 bases and J 4 bases, leaving 6 bases between the germline ends. CDR3 sequence: CASSQQYNSPLHF. The CDR3 nucleotides read TGTGCCAGCAGTCAGCAGTATAATTCACCCCTCCACTTT.

The rearrangement joins TRBV15 to TRBJ2-1; 9 bases line up with TRBD1. Germline V CDR1 and CDR2: LNHNV, YYDKDF (reference sequence). V shed 3 bases, J shed 8 bases, and the junction held 8 bases outside the gene matches. CDR3 length: 15 amino acids. This chain's CDR3 is CATSSDYRDRDEQFF. In DNA, the CDR3 is TGTGCCACCAGCAGCGACTACCGGGACAGGGATGAGCAGTTCTTC.

This chain links TRBV7-2 with TRBJ2-3, with TRBD2 as a possible D gene (6 bases). Germline CDR1 SGHTA, CDR2 FQGNSA. CDR3 length: 13 residues. Trimming took off 4 bases at V and 11 bases at J, with 16 bases between the two ends. The DNA for the CDR3 is TGTGCCAGCAGCTCCCCGGGGGAACAAAAGCAGTATTTT. It translates to CASSSPGEQKQYF.

This clone was seen a few times. As DNA, the CDR3 is TGTGCCAGCAGCCAAGTGGGGAGGGAAGAGACCCAGTACTTC. Translating gives CASSQVGREETQYF. The chain couples TRBV7-9 to TRBJ2-5; 7 bases fit TRBD2. CDR1 and CDR2 (germline): SEHNR, FQNEAQ (reference sequence). The CDR3 sequence is 14 residues long. V lost 5 bases, J lost 3 bases, and 6 bases stayed unmatched.

The V gene is TRBV30, the J gene TRBJ2-1, with D unresolved. V was cut by 0 bases and J by 7 bases, with 13 bases left in between. The CDR3 length is 14 residues. Germline loops: CDR1 GTSNPN, CDR2 SVGIG (reference sequence). Here the CDR3 DNA reads TGTGCCTGGAGTGTAGGTGCCCGTTGGAATGAGCAGTTCTTC. Translated, it gives CAWSVGARWNEQFF.

V usage is TRBV11-2 and J usage is TRBJ2-7; D might be TRBD1 or TRBD2, each matching 5 bases. Germline V CDR1 and CDR2: SGHAT, FQNNGV. V gave up 5 bases and J gave up 0 bases, with 17 bases separating them. CDR3 length: 16 amino acids. CDR3: CASSPGNSASSYEQYF. CDR3 DNA: TGTGCCAGCAGCCCAGGGAATAGCGCGAGCTCCTACGAGCAGTACTTC.

This clone was detected only once. V is TRBV7-9 and J is TRBJ1-1, with D unclear. CDR1 is SEHNR and CDR2 is FQNEAQ in the germline V gene (reference sequence). This CDR3 is 13 amino acids long. V was shortened by 4 bases and J by 1 base, with 7 bases between the two germline ends. The CDR3: CASSSRGNTEAFF. The CDR3 nucleotides read TGTGCCAGCAGCTCCCGCGGGAACACTGAAGCTTTCTTT.

This clone was recorded a few times. Other nucleotide sequences from this sample produce the same CDR3. This sequence joins TRBV29-1 and TRBJ1-1, with D uncertain. With 5 bases removed from V and 5 bases from J, the gap between germline ends came to 9 bases. Germline lookup yields CDR1 SQVTM and CDR2 ANQGSEA. The length of the CDR3 is 11 residues. The CDR3 here is CSVSRGTEAFF. The CDR3 DNA is TGCAGCGTTTCTCGGGGAACTGAAGCTTTCTTT.

In its sample, this clone was seen a few times. The gene calls are TRBV29-1 and TRBJ1-2, with 10 bases that match TRBD1. The CDR3 consists of 11 residues. Germline V lookup: CDR1 SQVTM, CDR2 ANQGSEA. V dropped 3 bases and J dropped 8; count of bases not matched to a gene: 0. CDR3 nucleotides: TGCAGCGTTGAGACAGGGGGCGGCTACACCTTC. Its protein product is CSVETGGGYTF.

This clone was seen only a few times. The J gene is TRBJ2-3, the V gene TRBV7-9, with 10 nucleotides matching TRBD2. The ends lost 5 bases at V and 6 bases at J; junction bases unmatched: 8. The germline CDR1 and CDR2 sequences are SEHNR and FQNEAQ (reference sequence). This CDR3 is built from 15 residues. The CDR3 reads CASSQREGLTDTQYF. The CDR3 bases are TGTGCCAGCAGCCAGCGGGAGGGCCTCACGGATACGCAGTATTTT.

The rearrangement joins TRBV19 to TRBJ1-1, with D maybe TRBD1 (6 bases). Germline lookup yields CDR1 LNHDA and CDR2 SQIVND (reference sequence). V lost 4 bases to trimming and J lost 3 bases, with 15 bases between them. The CDR3 runs to 15 residues. CDR3 coding DNA: TGTGCCAGTAGTACCGTCCAGGGGATTCACACTGAAGCTTTCTTT. It encodes CASSTVQGIHTEAFF.

The V and J genes are TRBV20-1 and TRBJ2-5; D is uncertain. Trimming shortened V by 3 bases and J by 4 bases, and 6 bases separated the two germline ends. The germline gives CDR1 DFQATT, CDR2 SNEGSKA (reference sequence). There are 11 residues in the CDR3. The DNA of the CDR3 is TGCAGTGCTAGTACAGTAGAGACCCAGTACTTC. Translation: CSASTVETQYF.

The chain links TRBV6-5 to TRBJ1-2; D is uncertain. Germline V gene sequence: CDR1 MNHEY, CDR2 SVGAGI. The CDR3 runs to 13 residues. The germline V and J ends were trimmed by 6 bases and 0 bases, with 8 bases remaining between them. The chain's CDR3 is CASRQVANYGYTF. The CDR3 coding sequence is TGTGCCAGCAGGCAGGTCGCTAACTATGGCTACACCTTC.

V gene TRBV6-6 combines with J gene TRBJ1-2; D may be TRBD1 (6 bases). Trimming removed 4 bases at V and 8 bases at J, with 14 bases between. CDR3 length equals 13 residues. The V gene's germline CDR1 is MNHNY and CDR2 SVGAGI (reference sequence). The CDR3 region has the DNA TGTGCCAGCAGTTTAACAGGGACTTACGGCTACACCTTC. Protein product: CASSLTGTYGYTF.

The chain joins TRBV6-5 to TRBJ2-5, with 8 bases lining up with TRBD1. The CDR3 is 14 amino acids. Germline values: CDR1 MNHEY, CDR2 SVGAGI. Trimming removed 5 bases from V and 2 bases from J; junction bases left unmatched: 4. CDR3 sequence reads: CASSTWTGQETQYF. The CDR3 nucleotides are TGTGCCAGCAGTACATGGACAGGGCAAGAGACCCAGTACTTC.